This T cell receptor (beta chain) was observed in a study of high-grade serous ovarian cancer treatment subgroups. Tumor tissue was taken before any definitive surgery or chemotherapy was given. Germline CDR1 reads MNHEY; CDR2 reads SMNVEV (reference sequence). With V trimmed by 4 bases and J by 6 bases, 1 base remained unmatched. CDR3 size: 12 residues. Some clones are missing from TCRdb's copy, which holds only in-frame ones; the method was immunoSEQ multiplex PCR. Among 2,000 to 2,500 clones listed, about three quarters were seen once. Sequences were obtained from tumor tissue. The receptor's source is a human donor with high-grade serous ovarian cancer. The rearrangement uses TRBV27 and TRBJ1-2; 8 nucleotides align to TRBD1. CDR3 in DNA: TGTGCCAGCAGTTACAGGGGGAATGGCTACACCTTC. It codes for CASSYRGNGYTF.